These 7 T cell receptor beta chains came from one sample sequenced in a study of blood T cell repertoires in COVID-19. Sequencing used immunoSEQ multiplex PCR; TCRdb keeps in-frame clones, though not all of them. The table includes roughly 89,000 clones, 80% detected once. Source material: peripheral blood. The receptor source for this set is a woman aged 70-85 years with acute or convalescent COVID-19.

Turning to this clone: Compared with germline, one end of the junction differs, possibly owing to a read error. The CDR3 bases are TGTGCCAGCAGCTCCAAGGGCGGACAGGCTAGCTTC. As protein: CASSSKGGQASF. V gene TRBV7-3 combines with J gene TRBJ2-7; 7 bases fit TRBD1. This CDR3 has 12 residues. In germline, CDR1 is SGHTA, CDR2 FQGTGA.

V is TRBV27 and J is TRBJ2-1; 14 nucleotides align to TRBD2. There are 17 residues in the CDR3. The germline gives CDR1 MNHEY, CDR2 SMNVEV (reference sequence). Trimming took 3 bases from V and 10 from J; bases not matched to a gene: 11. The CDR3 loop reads CASSFPPGLAGAREQFF. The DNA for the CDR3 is TGTGCCAGCAGTTTCCCACCGGGACTAGCGGGGGCGCGCGAGCAGTTCTTC.

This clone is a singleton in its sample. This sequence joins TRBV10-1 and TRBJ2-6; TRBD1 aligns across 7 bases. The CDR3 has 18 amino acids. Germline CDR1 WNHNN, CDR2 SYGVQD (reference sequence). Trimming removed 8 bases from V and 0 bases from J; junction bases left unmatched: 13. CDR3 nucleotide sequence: TGCGCCAGCGACTGTCCGGGACAGACCTACTCTGGGGCCAACGTCCTGACTTTC. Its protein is CASDCPGQTYSGANVLTF.

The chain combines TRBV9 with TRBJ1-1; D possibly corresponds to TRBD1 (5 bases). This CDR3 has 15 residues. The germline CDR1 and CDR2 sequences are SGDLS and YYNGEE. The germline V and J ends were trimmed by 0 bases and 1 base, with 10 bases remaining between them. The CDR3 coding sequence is TGTGCCAGCAGCGTAGATGCCAGGGCGAACACTGAAGCTTTCTTT. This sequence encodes CASSVDARANTEAFF.

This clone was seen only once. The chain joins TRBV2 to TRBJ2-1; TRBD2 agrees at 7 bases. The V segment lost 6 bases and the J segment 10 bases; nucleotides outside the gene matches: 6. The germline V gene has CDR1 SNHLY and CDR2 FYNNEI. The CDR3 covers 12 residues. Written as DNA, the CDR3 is TGTGCCAGCAGCATCAGGGAGGGGGAGCAGTTCTTC. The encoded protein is CASSIREGEQFF.

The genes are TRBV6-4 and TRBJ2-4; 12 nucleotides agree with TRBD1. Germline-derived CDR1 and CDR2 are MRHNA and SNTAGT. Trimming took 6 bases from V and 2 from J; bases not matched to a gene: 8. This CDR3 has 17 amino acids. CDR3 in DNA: TGTGCCAGCAGGGGGACAGGGGGCAAGTGGACCAAAAACATTCAGTACTTC. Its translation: CASRGTGGKWTKNIQYF.

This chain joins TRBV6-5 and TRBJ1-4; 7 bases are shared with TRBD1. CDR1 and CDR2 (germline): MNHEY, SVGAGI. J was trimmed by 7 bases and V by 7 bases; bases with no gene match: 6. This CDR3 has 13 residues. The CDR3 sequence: CASKRQGGEKLFF. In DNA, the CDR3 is TGTGCCAGCAAGAGACAGGGTGGTGAAAAACTGTTTTTT.